Presented here are 24 T cell receptor beta chains from one specimen sequenced in a study of T-cell reconstitution after alpha-beta-depleted transplantation in children. Unique molecular identifiers were incorporated into the prepared TCRbeta library. Each CDR3 protein is one row after TCRdb ran MiXCR on the PCR reads. Here the sample spans approximately 16,000 distinct CDR3 sequences, 4.5% to 6% being singletons. This sample comprised PBMCs, obtained before TCRalphabeta/CD19-depleted stem cell transplant. These receptors were obtained from a boy younger than 18 with acute lymphoblastic leukemia, due to receive a stem cell transplant.

This clonotype has at least ten counts. The V gene is TRBV6-5, the J gene TRBJ2-6; D remains unclear. V lost 7 bases and J 0 bases, leaving 7 bases between the germline ends. Germline loops: CDR1 MNHEY, CDR2 SVGAGI. The CDR3 consists of 14 residues. Here the CDR3 DNA reads TGTGCCAGCACTACCCACTCTGGGGCCAACGTCCTGACTTTC. Translating gives CASTTHSGANVLTF.

This clonotype was seen ten or more times. The chain employs TRBV15 and TRBJ2-6, with D hard to call. Germline lookup yields CDR1 LNHNV and CDR2 YYDKDF (reference sequence). This CDR3 comprises 16 residues. V lost 3 bases to trimming and J lost 4 bases, with 13 bases between them. As DNA, the CDR3 is TGTGCCACCAGCAGGCTAACGGTGGAGGGGGCCAACGTCCTGACTTTC. Its protein product is CATSRLTVEGANVLTF.

This clonotype was seen a handful of times. The chain employs TRBV7-2 and TRBJ2-1, with D maybe TRBD2 (7 bases). Trimming removed 2 bases at V and 8 bases at J, with 19 bases between. Germline CDR1 reads SGHTA; CDR2 reads FQGNSA. The CDR3 is 16 amino acids. The chain's CDR3 is CASSLLRGGGSDEQFF. The CDR3 DNA reads as TGTGCCAGCAGCTTACTTAGGGGGGGGGGTTCTGATGAGCAGTTCTTC. Complete variable domain (other parts from reference TRBV7-2 and TRBJ2-1): GAGVSQSPSNKVTEKGKDVELRCDPISGHTALYWYRQSLGQGLEFLIYFQGNSAPDKSGLPSDRFSAERTGGSVSTLTIQRTQQEDSAVYLCASSLLRGGGSDEQFFGPGTRLTVL.

This clonotype is labeled medium-sized. The chain uses TRBV20-1 and TRBJ2-5; D possibly corresponds to TRBD2 (6 bases). Germline V gene sequence: CDR1 DFQATT, CDR2 SNEGSKA (reference sequence). The CDR3 is made up of 13 amino acids. V shed 1 base and J shed 0 bases, with 6 bases lying between them. The CDR3 loop is CSARGTNQETQYF. For the CDR3, the DNA is TGCAGTGCTAGAGGGACTAACCAAGAGACCCAGTACTTC.

In its sample, this clonotype was seen many times. The CDR3, as DNA: TGCGCCAGCAGCGGAGGCGGTAGGGACATTCAGTACTTC. This codes for CASSGGGRDIQYF. This chain links TRBV4-3 with TRBJ2-4; possibly TRBD2 for D (5 bases). This CDR3 spans 13 amino acids. The germline V gene encodes CDR1 LGHNA and CDR2 YSLEER. Trimming took 5 bases from V and 8 from J, leaving 13 bases between them.

This clonotype was found many times. The J gene is TRBJ1-1, the V gene TRBV5-1; D is perhaps TRBD1 (5 bases). The V end was cut by 0 bases, the J end by 5 bases, with 11 bases between. In germline, CDR1 is SGHRS, CDR2 YFSETQ. This CDR3 region has 14 residues. The CDR3 DNA follows: TGCGCCAGCAGCTTGGAGGATGGGGGAACTGAAGCTTTCTTT. Amino acid sequence: CASSLEDGGTEAFF.

In this sample, this clonotype is medium-sized (0.01 to 0.1%). The genes are TRBV13 and TRBJ2-1; 9 bases fit TRBD2. J gave up 4 bases and V 6 bases, and 7 bases lay outside the gene matches. Per germline, CDR1 PRHDT and CDR2 FYEKMQ (reference sequence). The CDR3 sequence is 15 residues long. CDR3: CASRALAGPYNEQFF. CDR3 DNA: TGTGCCAGCAGAGCTCTAGCGGGGCCGTACAATGAGCAGTTCTTC. Drawing the rest from reference TRBV13 and TRBJ2-1, the complete variable domain is AAGVIQSPRHLIKEKRETATLKCYPIPRHDTVYWYQQGPGQDPQFLISFYEKMQSDKGSIPDRFSAQQFSDYHSELNMSSLELGDSALYFCASRALAGPYNEQFFGPGTRLTVL.

Many counts were recorded for this clonotype. This CDR3 is CASSSRGLSYEQYF. The CDR3 DNA reads as TGTGCCAGCAGCTCCCGAGGACTTTCCTACGAGCAGTACTTC. This chain uses TRBV7-6 with TRBJ2-7, with D possibly being TRBD2 (5 bases). V gave up 4 bases and J gave up 1 base, with 11 bases separating them. The CDR3 is 14 amino acids. Germline loops: CDR1 SGHVS, CDR2 FNYEAQ.

The table lists this clonotype with many counts. The V and J genes are TRBV20-1 and TRBJ1-5; D ambiguous. CDR1 is DFQATT, CDR2 SNEGSKA, per germline (reference sequence). V was pared by 3 bases and J by 0 bases, with 6 bases between. This CDR3 has 13 amino acids. The CDR3 protein is CSARRYSNQPQHF. Written as DNA, the CDR3 is TGCAGTGCTAGGCGGTATAGCAATCAGCCCCAGCATTTT.

Many counts were recorded for this clonotype. The CDR3 nucleotides read TGTGCCAGCAGCTTAGCGGCAGAGAACTATGGCTACACCTTC. Its translation: CASSLAAENYGYTF. The chain couples TRBV7-9 to TRBJ1-2; D uncertain. The CDR3 runs 14 residues. V was shortened by 0 bases and J by 2 bases, with 7 bases between the two germline ends. The germline V gene has CDR1 SEHNR and CDR2 FQNEAQ (reference sequence).

This clonotype was counted many times. The genes are TRBV28 and TRBJ2-5; TRBD2 aligns across 15 bases. V was pared by 6 bases and J by 1 base, with 9 bases of the junction left unmatched. Germline lookup yields CDR1 MDHEN and CDR2 SYDVKM. This CDR3 is 18 amino acids long. The CDR3 sequence: CASSRGLAGGRPQETQYF. In nucleotides, the CDR3 is TGTGCCAGCAGCCGTGGACTAGCGGGGGGGCGGCCCCAAGAGACCCAGTACTTC.

This clonotype is judged medium-sized. This chain connects TRBV12-3 or TRBV12-4 to TRBJ1-1; no definite D call. The CDR3 covers 10 residues. With 4 bases removed from V and 5 bases from J, the gap between germline ends came to 2 bases. The CDR3 is CASSWTEAFF. In DNA form, the CDR3 reads TGTGCCAGCAGTTGGACTGAAGCTTTCTTT.

This clonotype was counted ten times or more. This chain joins TRBV7-2 and TRBJ2-7; 9 bases map to TRBD1. The germline V gene has CDR1 SGHTA and CDR2 FQGNSA. Trimming removed 5 bases from V and 6 bases from J; junction bases left unmatched: 2. The CDR3 spans 12 residues. CDR3 bases: TGTGCCAGCAGCCGGACAGGGGTCGAGCAGTACTTC. It is translated as CASSRTGVEQYF.

This clonotype qualifies as medium-sized. The CDR3 sequence: CASSVSPGGSNEQFF. In DNA, the CDR3 is TGTGCCAGCAGCGTATCCCCAGGGGGCTCAAATGAGCAGTTCTTC. The rearrangement joins TRBV9 to TRBJ2-1; 8 bases line up with TRBD1. Germline-derived CDR1 and CDR2 are SGDLS and YYNGEE. The CDR3 extends over 15 amino acids. V gave up 1 base and J gave up 7 bases; unmatched junction bases: 7.

In its sample, this clonotype was seen many times. The CDR3 loop reads CASSSLDRDNYGYTF. CDR3 DNA sequence: TGTGCCAGCAGTTCCCTCGACAGGGATAACTATGGCTACACCTTC. The chain recombines TRBV28 with TRBJ1-2; 7 bases are a match to TRBD1. The germline V gene encodes CDR1 MDHEN and CDR2 SYDVKM. The trim removed 4 bases at V and 1 base at J, leaving 6 bases unmatched. CDR3 length: 15 residues.

This clonotype rates as medium-sized. The V and J genes are TRBV6-2 or TRBV6-3 and TRBJ2-7; D gene unclear. This CDR3 region has 13 residues. Deletions cut 0 bases from V and 3 bases from J, with 6 bases between. CDR1 and CDR2 from the germline V gene are MNHEY and SVGEGT. The CDR3 DNA sequence: TGTGCCAGCAGTTACTCACAGTACTACGAGCAGTACTTC. This translates into CASSYSQYYEQYF.

The table lists this clonotype with many counts. The gene calls are TRBV6-5 and TRBJ1-6; the D gene is possibly TRBD1 (5 bases). The CDR3 is 17 amino acids. V was cut by 2 bases and J by 2 bases, with 13 bases left in between. Per the germline V gene, CDR1 is MNHEY and CDR2 is SVGAGI. CDR3 coding DNA: TGTGCCAGCAGTTACCTAATGGGGGGAACCTATAATTCACCCCTCCACTTT. It specifies CASSYLMGGTYNSPLHF.

This clonotype was counted many times. The chain uses TRBV19 and TRBJ2-7; no definite D call. This CDR3 contains 10 residues. CDR1 and CDR2 (germline): LNHDA, SQIVND (reference sequence). V shed 5 bases and J shed 5 bases, with 4 bases lying between them. This CDR3 is CASSGNEQYF. The CDR3 DNA follows: TGTGCCAGTAGTGGGAACGAGCAGTACTTC.

This clonotype was counted many times. The V and J genes are TRBV4-1 and TRBJ1-6; TRBD1 aligns across 8 bases. This CDR3 has 14 residues. Trimming took 1 base from V and 8 from J; bases not matched to a gene: 1. The germline CDR1 and CDR2 sequences are MGHRA and YSYEKL. The CDR3 loop is CASSQGTGYSPLHF. The CDR3 coding sequence is TGCGCCAGCAGCCAAGGGACAGGGTATTCACCCCTCCACTTT.

Many counts were recorded for this clonotype. This sequence joins TRBV6-5 and TRBJ1-5; D is unresolved. Trimming removed 2 bases from V and 0 bases from J, with 8 bases in between. CDR3 size: 15 residues. Germline-derived CDR1 and CDR2 are MNHEY and SVGAGI. CDR3 sequence reads: CASSYNPYSNQPQHF. CDR3 DNA sequence: TGTGCCAGCAGTTACAATCCCTATAGCAATCAGCCCCAGCATTTT.

The chain's CDR3 is CASSLGQLSYGYTF. In DNA, the CDR3 is TGTGCCAGCAGCCTTGGACAGTTGAGCTATGGCTACACCTTC. This sequence joins TRBV7-9 and TRBJ1-2; TRBD1 might be the D (6 bases). The germline gives CDR1 SEHNR, CDR2 FQNEAQ (reference sequence). V lost 5 bases and J lost 4, with 14 bases in between. This CDR3 has 14 amino acids.

This clonotype showed up many times. The V gene is TRBV3-1, the J gene TRBJ2-7; D uncertain. The V end was cut by 4 bases, the J end by 2 bases, with 6 bases between. The CDR3 is 12 residues long. The germline CDR1 and CDR2 sequences are LGHDT and YNNKEL (reference sequence). The CDR3 reads CASSLKTYEQYF. CDR3 nucleotides: TGTGCCAGCAGCCTTAAGACCTACGAGCAGTACTTC.

This clonotype was observed many times. The V gene is TRBV6-6, the J gene TRBJ2-2; 9 nucleotides agree with TRBD1. CDR1 is MNHNY and CDR2 is SVGAGI in the germline V gene (reference sequence). The junction had 11 bases not matched to a gene; V was cut back by 7 bases and J by 5 bases. The CDR3 length is 16 residues. Here the CDR3 DNA reads TGTGCCAGCATGCGATCGGGGACAGGGAGAACCGGGGAGCTGTTTTTT. This sequence encodes CASMRSGTGRTGELFF.

At least ten counts were recorded for this clonotype. The chain combines TRBV6-1 with TRBJ2-1; 8 bases are shared with TRBD2. The V segment lost 1 base and the J segment 5 bases; nucleotides outside the gene matches: 4. The germline CDR1 and CDR2 sequences are MNHNS and SASEGT. This CDR3 spans 15 amino acids. In DNA, the CDR3 is TGTGCCAGCAGTGAAGTAAGCGGGAGTAACAATGAGCAGTTCTTC. Protein product: CASSEVSGSNNEQFF.